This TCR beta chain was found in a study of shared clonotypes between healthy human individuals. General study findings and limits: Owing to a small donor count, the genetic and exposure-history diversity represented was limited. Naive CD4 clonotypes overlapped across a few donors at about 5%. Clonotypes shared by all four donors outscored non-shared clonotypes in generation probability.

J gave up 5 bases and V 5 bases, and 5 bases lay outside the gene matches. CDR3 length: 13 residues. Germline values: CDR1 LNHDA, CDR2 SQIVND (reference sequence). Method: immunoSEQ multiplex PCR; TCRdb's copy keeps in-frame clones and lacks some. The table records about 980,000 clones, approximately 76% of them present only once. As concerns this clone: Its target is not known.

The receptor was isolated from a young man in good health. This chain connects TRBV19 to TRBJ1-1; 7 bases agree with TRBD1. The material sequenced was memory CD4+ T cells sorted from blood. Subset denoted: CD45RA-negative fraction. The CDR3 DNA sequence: TGTGCCAGTAGTTTGCAGGGGGTAACTGAAGCTTTCTTT. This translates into CASSLQGVTEAFF.